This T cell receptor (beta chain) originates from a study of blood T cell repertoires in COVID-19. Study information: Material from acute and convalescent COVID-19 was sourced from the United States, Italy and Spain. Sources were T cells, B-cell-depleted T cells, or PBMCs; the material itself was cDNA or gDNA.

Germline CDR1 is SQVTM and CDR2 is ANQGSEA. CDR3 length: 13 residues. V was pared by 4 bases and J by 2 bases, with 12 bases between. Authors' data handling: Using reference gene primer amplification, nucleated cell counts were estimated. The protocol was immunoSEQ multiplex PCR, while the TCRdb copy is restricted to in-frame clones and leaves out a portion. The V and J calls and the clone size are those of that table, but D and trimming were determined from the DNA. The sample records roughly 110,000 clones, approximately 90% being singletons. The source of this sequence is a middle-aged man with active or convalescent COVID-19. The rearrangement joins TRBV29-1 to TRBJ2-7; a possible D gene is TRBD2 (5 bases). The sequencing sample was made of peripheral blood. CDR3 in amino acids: CSVGGGLTYEQYF. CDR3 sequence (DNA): TGCAGCGTTGGAGGCGGGCTTACCTACGAGCAGTACTTC.